The source of this T cell receptor (beta chain) is a study of blood T cells in healthy people across ages. This clonotype was picked up a small number of times. Next came a second PCR, run for about 7 to 12 cycles, which used a sample-barcoded 5' primer along with a J-beta primer mix. Every molecule of cDNA carried a tag from a template-switch adaptor with 12 random nucleotides. MiXCR, applied by TCRdb to the 5' RACE reads, yields one record per CDR3 protein. The data contain around 990,000 distinct CDR3 sequences, approximately 25% of them singletons. V dropped 8 bases and J dropped 6 bases, with 13 bases sitting between them. The CDR3 length is 12 residues. This sample was also put to use in a study of T cells of mothers and their children.

The chain combines TRBV12-3 or TRBV12-4 with TRBJ1-1; tentative D call: TRBD1 (6 bases). The clonotype originates from a girl aged 2 to 9 in good health. Material: blood. CDR3 sequence reads: CASRTVKAEAFF. The CDR3 DNA reads as TGTGCCAGCCGGACAGTGAAGGCTGAAGCTTTCTTT.